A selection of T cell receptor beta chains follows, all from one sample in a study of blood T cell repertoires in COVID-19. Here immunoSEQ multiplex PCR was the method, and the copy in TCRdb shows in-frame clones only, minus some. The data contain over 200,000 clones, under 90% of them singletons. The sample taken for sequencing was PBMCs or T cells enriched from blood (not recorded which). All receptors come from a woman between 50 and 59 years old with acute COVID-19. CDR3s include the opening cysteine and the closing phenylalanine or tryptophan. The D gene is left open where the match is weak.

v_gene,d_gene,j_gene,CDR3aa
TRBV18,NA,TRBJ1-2,CASSPDSLKGYTF
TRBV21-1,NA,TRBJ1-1,CASRDLNTEAFF
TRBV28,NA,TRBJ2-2,CASSLQIGELFF
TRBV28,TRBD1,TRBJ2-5,CASSRAGTGEETQYF
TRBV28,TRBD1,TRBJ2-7,CASSLGQEYYEQYF
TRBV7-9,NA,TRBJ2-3,CASSSPVVAGDTQYF
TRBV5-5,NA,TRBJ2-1,CASSLGGWSLLYNEQFF
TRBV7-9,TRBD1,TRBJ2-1,CASSPGTGFKGNEQFF
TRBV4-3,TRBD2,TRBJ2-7,CASSQDLSGGRYEQYF
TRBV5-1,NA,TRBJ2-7,CASSLDGGRGEQYF